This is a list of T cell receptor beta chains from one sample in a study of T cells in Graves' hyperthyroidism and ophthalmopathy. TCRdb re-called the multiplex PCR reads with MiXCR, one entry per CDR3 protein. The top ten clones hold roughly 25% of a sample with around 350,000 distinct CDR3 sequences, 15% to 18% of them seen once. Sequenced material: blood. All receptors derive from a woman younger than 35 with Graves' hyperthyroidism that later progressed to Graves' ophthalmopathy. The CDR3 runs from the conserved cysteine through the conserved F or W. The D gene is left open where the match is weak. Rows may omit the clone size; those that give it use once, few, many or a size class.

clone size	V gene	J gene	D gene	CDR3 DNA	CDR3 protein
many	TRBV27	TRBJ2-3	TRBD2	TGTGCCAGCAGGACCCTGGGACTAGCGGGCCCTACGCAGTATTTT	CASRTLGLAGPTQYF
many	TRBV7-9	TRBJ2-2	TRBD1	TGTGCCAGCACCGGGACAGCGAACACCGGGGAGCTGTTTTTT	CASTGTANTGELFF
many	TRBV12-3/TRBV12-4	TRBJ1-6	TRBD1	TGTGCCAGCAGTTTCGGGGACAGGGCGAATTCACCCCTCCACTTT	CASSFGDRANSPLHF
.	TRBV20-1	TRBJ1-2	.	TGCAGTGCTAGAGATCGCAGGGATGGCTACACCTTC	CSARDRRDGYTF
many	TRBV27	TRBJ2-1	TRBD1	TGTGCCACCGAAACTACAGGGGAAGGGTACAATGAGCAGTTCTTC	CATETTGEGYNEQFF
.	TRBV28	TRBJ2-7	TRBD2	TGTGCCAGCAGTTTTCCTTCAACCGGGACTAGCGGGAGCCCTACCTACGAGCAGTACTTC	CASSFPSTGTSGSPTYEQYF
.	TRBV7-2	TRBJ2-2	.	TGTGCCAGCAGCTTCAGGGTCCCCACCGGGGAGCTGTTTTTT	CASSFRVPTGELFF
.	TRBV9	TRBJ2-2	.	TGTGCCAGCAGCGTAGGGGACTGGGGCGGGGAGCTGTTTTTT	CASSVGDWGGELFF
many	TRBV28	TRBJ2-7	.	TGTGCCAGCAGTGAGGGGGTCACCTACGAGCAGTACTTC	CASSEGVTYEQYF
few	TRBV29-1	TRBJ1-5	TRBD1	TGCAGCGTCGAAAACGGGGACAGCCAGCCCCAGCATTTT	CSVENGDSQPQHF
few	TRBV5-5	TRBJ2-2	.	TGTGCCAGCCATCCTAACCCGGGTAGGGCGAACACCGGGGAGCTGTTTTTT	CASHPNPGRANTGELFF
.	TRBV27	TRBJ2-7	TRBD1	TGTGCCAGCAGTTCCAGGGACAGGGTTCCCGAGCAGTACTTC	CASSSRDRVPEQYF
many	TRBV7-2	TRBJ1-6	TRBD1	TGTGCCAGCAGCGCCGACAGGGGGCAACATTCACCCCTCCACTTT	CASSADRGQHSPLHF
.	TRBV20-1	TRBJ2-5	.	TGCAGTGCTAGCCCCCCCAGTTGGCAAGAGACCCAGTACTTC	CSASPPSWQETQYF
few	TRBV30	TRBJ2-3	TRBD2	TGTGCCTGGAGTACACTAGCGTTCACAGATACGCAGTATTTT	CAWSTLAFTDTQYF
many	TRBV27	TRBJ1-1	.	TGTGCCAGCAGTCTCGAGACGAACACTGAAGCTTTCTTT	CASSLETNTEAFF
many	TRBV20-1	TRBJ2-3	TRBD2	TGCAGTGCTAGACTAGCGGGAGGTTGGGTAGGAGATACGCAGTATTTT	CSARLAGGWVGDTQYF
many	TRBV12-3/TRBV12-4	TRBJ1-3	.	TGTGCCAGCAGTTTAAGTTTGGCAAGCTCTGGAAACACCATATATTTT	CASSLSLASSGNTIYF
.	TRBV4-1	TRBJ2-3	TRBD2	TGCGCCAGCAGCCACCCAAGCGGGAGAGTTCCGAATACGCAGTATTTT	CASSHPSGRVPNTQYF
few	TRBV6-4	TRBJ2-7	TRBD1	TGTGCCAGCAGTGACCAAGAGAGGACAGGATTGCCCTACGAGCAGTACTTC	CASSDQERTGLPYEQYF
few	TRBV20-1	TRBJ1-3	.	TGCAGTGCTAGAGAAGGGACGGCCTCCAGAAACACCATATATTTT	CSAREGTASRNTIYF
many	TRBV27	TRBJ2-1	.	TGTGCCATCGGACAGCCCTACAATGAGCAGTTCTTC	CAIGQPYNEQFF
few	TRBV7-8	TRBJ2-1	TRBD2	TGTGCCAGCAGCTCAGCCCCGCTCGGGAGGCGCCCCCATGTCTTGGCCGCCAGAGATGAGCAGTTCTTC	CASSSAPLGRRPHVLAARDEQFF
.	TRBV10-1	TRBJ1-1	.	TGCGCCAGCAGTGAGTCGCCCGGAATGAACACTGAAGCTTTCTTT	CASSESPGMNTEAFF
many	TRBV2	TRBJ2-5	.	TGTGCCAGCAGTGTAATCCCCGGCCAAGAGACCCAGTACTTC	CASSVIPGQETQYF
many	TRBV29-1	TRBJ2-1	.	TGCAGCGCCGAAAGGGGGGGATACGCCTACAATGAGCAGTTCTTC	CSAERGGYAYNEQFF
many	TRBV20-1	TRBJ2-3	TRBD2	TGCAGTGCTAGATCAGGGACTAGCGGAGCCCGTTGGGCAGATACGCAGTATTTT	CSARSGTSGARWADTQYF
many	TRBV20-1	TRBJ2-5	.	TGCAGTGCTAGATCTAGCAAGAAAGAGACCCAGTACTTC	CSARSSKKETQYF
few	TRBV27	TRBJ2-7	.	TGTGCCAGCAGAGCTGACTCCTACGAGCAGTACTTC	CASRADSYEQYF
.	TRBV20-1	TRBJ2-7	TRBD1	TGCAGTGCTAGAAGGGACAGGGCCGAGCAGTACTTC	CSARRDRAEQYF
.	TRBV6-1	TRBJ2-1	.	TGTGCCAGCAGTGAATGGACAGAGTCCTACAATGAGCAGTTCTTC	CASSEWTESYNEQFF
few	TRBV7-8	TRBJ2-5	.	TGTGCCAGCAGCATCAGCGGAGTCCAAGAGACCCAGTACTTC	CASSISGVQETQYF
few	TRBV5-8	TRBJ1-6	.	TGTGCCAGCAGCTCGCCGGGACATTCTAATTCACCCCTCCACTTT	CASSSPGHSNSPLHF
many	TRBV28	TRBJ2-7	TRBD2	TGTGCCAGCAGTCTCCAAGGACTAGCGAACTACGAGCAGTACTTC	CASSLQGLANYEQYF
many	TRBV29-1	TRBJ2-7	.	TGCAGCGTTGAATCGGGGCCGGGATCTCACGAGCAGTACTTC	CSVESGPGSHEQYF
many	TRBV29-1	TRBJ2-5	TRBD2	TGCAGCGCCATGAGGAGCGGGAGCTCAGAGACCCAGTACTTC	CSAMRSGSSETQYF
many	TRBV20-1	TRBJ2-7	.	TGCAGTGCTAGCCAACTCCCGGGACCGCACTACGAGCAGTACTTC	CSASQLPGPHYEQYF
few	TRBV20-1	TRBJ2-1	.	TGCAGTGCTAGTGGGGGCGGGAAGTCGTCCTACAATGAGCAGTTCTTC	CSASGGGKSSYNEQFF
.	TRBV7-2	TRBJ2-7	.	TGTGCCAGCAGCGGCTTCTCCTCCTACGAGCAGTACTTC	CASSGFSSYEQYF
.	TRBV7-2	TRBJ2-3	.	TGTCCCAGCAGCTCCGACTCCGGAGGGACAGCTACGCAGTATTTT	CPSSSDSGGTATQYF
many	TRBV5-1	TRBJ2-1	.	TGCGCCAGCAGAACAGACAATGAGCAGTTCTTC	CASRTDNEQFF
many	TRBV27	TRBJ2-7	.	TGTGCCAGCAGTCGAACGACAGTCTACGAGCAGTACTTC	CASSRTTVYEQYF
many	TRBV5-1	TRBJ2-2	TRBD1	TGCGCCAGCAGCTGGACAGGGGAGACCGGGGAGCTGTTTTTT	CASSWTGETGELFF
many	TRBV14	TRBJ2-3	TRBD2	TGTGCCAGCAGCCACCGACTAGCGGGAGTCACAGATACGCAGTATTTT	CASSHRLAGVTDTQYF
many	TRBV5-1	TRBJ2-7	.	TGCGCCAGCAGCTACGGGGACTACGAGCAGTACTTC	CASSYGDYEQYF
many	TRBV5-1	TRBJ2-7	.	TGCGCCAGCAGCCGTGGACTGGAGGGGCCCTACGAGCAGTACTTC	CASSRGLEGPYEQYF
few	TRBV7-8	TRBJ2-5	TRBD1	TGTGCCAGCAGCTTACCAGGGGGCAGAGAGACCCAGTACTTC	CASSLPGGRETQYF
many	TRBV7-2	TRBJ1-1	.	TGTGCCAGCAGCTCAAAGGGTCTGCGGAACACTGAAGCTTTCTTT	CASSSKGLRNTEAFF